Listed below are T cell receptor beta chains from one sample, sequenced in a study of T cells in Graves' hyperthyroidism and ophthalmopathy. TCRdb analysed the multiplex PCR reads with MiXCR anew, one entry per CDR3 protein. Among hundreds of thousands of distinct CDR3 sequences, around 14% were seen once, and the ten largest hold around 14%. What was sequenced was blood. The receptors were gathered from a woman aged 18-29 years with Graves' hyperthyroidism. Each CDR3 is given with its conserved first and last residue. A D gene is named only where the DNA matches it firmly. Expanded clones get a size class; other rows say once, few or many, or leave the size out.

V gene	D gene	clone size	J gene	CDR3 protein	CDR3 DNA
TRBV11-2	-	-	TRBJ2-1	CASRWQAGEQFF	TGTGCCAGCAGGTGGCAGGCAGGGGAGCAGTTCTTC
TRBV2	-	many	TRBJ1-5	CASTDRWNQPQHF	TGTGCCAGCACCGACAGGTGGAATCAGCCCCAGCATTTT
TRBV5-1	TRBD1	few	TRBJ1-3	CASSRGGTGFGNTIYF	TGCGCCAGCAGCCGGGGGGGGACAGGGTTTGGAAACACCATATATTTT
TRBV18	TRBD1	-	TRBJ2-1	CASSPPYGTGNEQFF	TGTGCCAGCTCACCACCGTACGGGACAGGCAATGAGCAGTTCTTC
TRBV6-2/TRBV6-3	TRBD1	many	TRBJ2-1	CASSLGQGIRNEQFF	TGTGCCAGCAGTTTGGGACAGGGAATTCGCAATGAGCAGTTCTTC
TRBV6-1	-	-	TRBJ1-6	CASTILPPGANSPLHF	TGTGCCAGCACAATACTGCCACCGGGAGCTAATTCACCCCTCCACTTT
TRBV19	TRBD2	few	TRBJ2-1	CASRGGLNEQFF	TGTGCCAGTAGGGGAGGGCTCAATGAGCAGTTCTTC
TRBV5-5	-	many	TRBJ2-1	CASSFRWGVRLNEQFF	TGTGCCAGCAGCTTCCGATGGGGGGTCCGTCTCAATGAGCAGTTCTTC
TRBV7-2	-	few	TRBJ2-1	CASSLGQFNEQFF	TGTGCCAGCAGCTTAGGACAGTTTAATGAGCAGTTCTTC
TRBV20-1	TRBD2	many	TRBJ2-7	CSAELAGALYEQYF	TGCAGTGCAGAACTAGCGGGAGCCCTCTACGAGCAGTACTTC
TRBV20-1	TRBD2	few	TRBJ2-2	CSANALLAGVSNTGELFF	TGCAGTGCTAACGCCTTACTAGCGGGAGTATCGAACACCGGGGAGCTGTTTTTT
TRBV28	-	many	TRBJ2-1	CASSEHSYNEQFF	TGTGCCAGCAGTGAACACTCCTACAATGAGCAGTTCTTC
TRBV27	-	few	TRBJ1-1	CASSFHRIGNTEAFF	TGTGCCAGCAGTTTTCATCGTATCGGGAACACTGAAGCTTTCTTT
TRBV6-5	-	few	TRBJ1-3	CASSYSRGAVGNTIYF	TGTGCCAGCAGTTACAGTCGGGGGGCTGTTGGAAACACCATATATTTT
TRBV5-1	-	many	TRBJ1-1	CASSAKIDSLTTEAFF	TGCGCCAGCAGCGCTAAGATAGACTCATTGACGACTGAAGCTTTCTTT
TRBV5-1	-	many	TRBJ2-3	CASSFRWDTQYF	TGTGCCAGCAGCTTCCGGTGGGATACGCAGTATTTT
TRBV9	TRBD2	-	TRBJ2-3	CASSVDSSGGSQDTQYF	TGTGCCAGCAGCGTAGATTCTAGCGGGGGGTCCCAAGATACGCAGTATTTT
TRBV20-1	-	many	TRBJ2-1	CSARDRGPYYNEQFF	TGCAGTGCTAGAGATCGAGGGCCTTACTACAATGAGCAGTTCTTC
TRBV7-6	-	-	TRBJ1-1	CASSLDVGSEAFF	TGTGCCAGCAGCTTAGACGTTGGTTCTGAAGCTTTCTTT
TRBV10-3	-	-	TRBJ1-1	CATSLQENTEAFF	TGTGCCACCAGCCTACAGGAGAACACTGAAGCTTTCTTT
TRBV3-1	TRBD2	many	TRBJ2-1	CASSQRASGHNEQFF	TGTGCCAGCAGCCAAAGGGCTAGCGGACACAATGAGCAGTTCTTC
TRBV11-3	-	-	TRBJ2-1	CASRGSVEGEQFF	TGTGCCAGCAGGGGGTCGGTAGAAGGGGAGCAGTTCTTC
TRBV10-3	-	many	TRBJ1-4	CAISFSQGDMDEKLFF	TGTGCCATCAGTTTCTCACAGGGTGATATGGATGAAAAACTGTTTTTT
TRBV28	-	many	TRBJ2-7	CASSLWRGSTSGSYEQYF	TGTGCCAGCAGTTTATGGCGCGGTAGTACCTCGGGGTCCTACGAGCAGTACTTC
TRBV5-6	-	-	TRBJ2-2	CASSQSWAMVGELFF	TGTGCCAGCAGCCAGAGTTGGGCGATGGTCGGGGAGCTGTTTTTT
TRBV2	-	-	TRBJ1-3	CASSEWVTSGNTIYF	TGTGCCAGCAGTGAGTGGGTTACCTCTGGAAACACCATATATTTT
TRBV6-1	-	few	TRBJ1-2	CASRPGGSPQGYTF	TGTGCCAGCAGACCCGGGGGGTCCCCCCAAGGCTACACCTTC
TRBV10-3	-	-	TRBJ1-5	CAISESPNQPQHF	TGTGCCATCAGTGAGTCTCCCAATCAGCCCCAGCATTTT
TRBV28	-	few	TRBJ2-3	CASSLLVLNTGTQYF	TGTGCCAGCAGTTTACTAGTCTTGAATACTGGTACGCAGTATTTT
TRBV29-1	-	-	TRBJ1-2	CSVEGKYYGYTF	TGCAGCGTTGAGGGCAAATACTATGGCTACACCTTC
TRBV4-2	TRBD1	-	TRBJ2-3	CASSQFAGGTGTDTQYF	TGTGCCAGCAGCCAATTCGCAGGGGGCACGGGGACAGATACGCAGTATTTT
TRBV28	-	many	TRBJ2-7	CASRTQTSYEQYF	TGTGCCAGCAGAACACAGACTTCCTACGAGCAGTACTTC
TRBV2	TRBD1	many	TRBJ1-2	CASITDRVNYGYTF	TGTGCCAGCATCACCGACAGGGTAAACTATGGCTACACCTTC
TRBV7-2	TRBD1	large	TRBJ2-3	CASSARQGGDTDTQYF	TGTGCCAGCAGCGCAAGACAGGGTGGGGACACAGATACGCAGTATTTT
TRBV10-3	-	few	TRBJ2-1	CAIQVGGGNEQFF	TGTGCCATCCAAGTGGGAGGTGGCAATGAGCAGTTCTTC
TRBV19	-	once	TRBJ1-2	CATHVGYGYTF	TGTGCCACCCACGTCGGCTATGGCTACACCTTC
TRBV5-6	-	-	TRBJ2-2	CASSLYSGYGAGELFF	TGTGCCAGCAGCTTGTACAGCGGATACGGTGCCGGGGAGCTGTTTTTT
TRBV4-3	-	-	TRBJ1-6	CASSQDPRNSPLHF	TGCGCCAGCAGCCAAGATCCCCGAAATTCACCCCTCCACTTT
TRBV20-1	-	many	TRBJ1-4	CSAGPGRGGRDEKLFF	TGCAGTGCTGGGCCCGGGAGAGGGGGGAGGGATGAAAAACTGTTTTTT
TRBV5-1	-	many	TRBJ2-7	CASGERDASYEQYF	TGCGCCAGCGGCGAACGGGACGCCTCCTACGAGCAGTACTTC
TRBV20-1	TRBD1	many	TRBJ1-1	CSARDRFLNTEAFF	TGCAGTGCTAGGGACAGGTTCTTAAACACTGAAGCTTTCTTT
TRBV6-1	TRBD1	many	TRBJ2-7	CASSDVDRGEQYF	TGTGCCAGCAGTGATGTGGACAGGGGAGAGCAGTACTTC